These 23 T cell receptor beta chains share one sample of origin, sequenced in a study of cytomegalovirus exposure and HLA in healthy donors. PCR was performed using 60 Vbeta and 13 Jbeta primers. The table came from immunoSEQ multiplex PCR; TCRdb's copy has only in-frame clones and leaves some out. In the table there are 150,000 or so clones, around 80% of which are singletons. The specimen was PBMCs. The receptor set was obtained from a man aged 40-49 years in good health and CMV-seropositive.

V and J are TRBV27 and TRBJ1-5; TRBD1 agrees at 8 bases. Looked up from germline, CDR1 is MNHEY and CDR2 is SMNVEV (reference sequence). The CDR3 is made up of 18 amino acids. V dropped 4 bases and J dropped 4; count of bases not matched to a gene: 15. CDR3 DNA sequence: TGTGCCAGCAGTTCTAAAGGGGTTGACAGGGGTTCGAATCAGCCCCAGCATTTT. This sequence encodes CASSSKGVDRGSNQPQHF.

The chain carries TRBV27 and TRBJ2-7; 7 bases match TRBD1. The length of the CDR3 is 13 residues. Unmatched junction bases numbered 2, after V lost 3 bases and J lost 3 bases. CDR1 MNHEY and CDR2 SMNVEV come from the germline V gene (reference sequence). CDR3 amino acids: CASSFGTVYEQYF. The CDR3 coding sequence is TGTGCCAGCAGTTTCGGGACAGTCTACGAGCAGTACTTC.

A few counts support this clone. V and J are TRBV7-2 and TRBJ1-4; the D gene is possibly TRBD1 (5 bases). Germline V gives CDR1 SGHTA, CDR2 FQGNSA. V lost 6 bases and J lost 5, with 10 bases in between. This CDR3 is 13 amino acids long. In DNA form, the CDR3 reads TGTGCCAGCAGGGGACGGGAGAATGAAAAACTGTTTTTT. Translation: CASRGRENEKLFF.

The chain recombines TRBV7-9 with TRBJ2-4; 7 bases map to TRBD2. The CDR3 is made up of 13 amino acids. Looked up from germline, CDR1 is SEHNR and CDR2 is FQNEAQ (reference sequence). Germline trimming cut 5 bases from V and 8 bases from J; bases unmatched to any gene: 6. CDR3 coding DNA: TGTGCCAGCAGCCCCGGACTAGAGGACATTCAGTACTTC. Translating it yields CASSPGLEDIQYF.

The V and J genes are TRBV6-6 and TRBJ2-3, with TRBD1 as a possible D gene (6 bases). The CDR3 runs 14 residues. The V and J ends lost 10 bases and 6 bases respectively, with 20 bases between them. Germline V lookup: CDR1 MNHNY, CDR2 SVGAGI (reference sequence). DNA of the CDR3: TGTGCCACCAAACCAGGGGATTTTAGGGATACGCAGTATTTT. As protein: CATKPGDFRDTQYF.

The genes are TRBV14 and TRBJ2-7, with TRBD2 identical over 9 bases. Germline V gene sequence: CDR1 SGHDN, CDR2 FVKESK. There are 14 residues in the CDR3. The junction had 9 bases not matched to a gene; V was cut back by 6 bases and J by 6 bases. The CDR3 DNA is TGTGCCAGCAGACATAGCGGGAGAGGGTCCGAGCAGTACTTC. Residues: CASRHSGRGSEQYF.

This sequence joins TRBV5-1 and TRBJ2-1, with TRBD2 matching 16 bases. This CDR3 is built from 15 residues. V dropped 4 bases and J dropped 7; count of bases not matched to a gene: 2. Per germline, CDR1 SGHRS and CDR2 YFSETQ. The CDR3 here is CASSQGLAGGNEQFF. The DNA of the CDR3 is TGCGCCAGCAGCCAGGGACTAGCGGGAGGGAATGAGCAGTTCTTC.

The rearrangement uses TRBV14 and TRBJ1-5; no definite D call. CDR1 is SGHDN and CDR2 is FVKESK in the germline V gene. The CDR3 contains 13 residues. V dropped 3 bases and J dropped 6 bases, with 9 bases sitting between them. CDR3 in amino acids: CASSQSGSQPQHF. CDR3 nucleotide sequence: TGTGCCAGCAGCCAGTCGGGGAGTCAGCCCCAGCATTTT.

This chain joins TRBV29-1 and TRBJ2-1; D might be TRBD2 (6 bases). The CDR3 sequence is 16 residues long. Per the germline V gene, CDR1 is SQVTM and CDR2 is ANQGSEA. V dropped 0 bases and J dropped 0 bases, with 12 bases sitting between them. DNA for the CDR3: TGCAGCGTTGAAGAAGTAGCGGCGAGCTCCTACAATGAGCAGTTCTTC. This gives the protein CSVEEVAASSYNEQFF.

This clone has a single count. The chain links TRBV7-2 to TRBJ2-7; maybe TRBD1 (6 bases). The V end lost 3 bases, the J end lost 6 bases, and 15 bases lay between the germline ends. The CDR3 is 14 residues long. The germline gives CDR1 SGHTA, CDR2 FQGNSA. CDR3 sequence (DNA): TGTGCCAGCAGCTTCCGACAGGCTATGGGCGAGCAGTACTTC. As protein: CASSFRQAMGEQYF. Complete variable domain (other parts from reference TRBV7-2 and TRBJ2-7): GAGVSQSPSNKVTEKGKDVELRCDPISGHTALYWYRQSLGQGLEFLIYFQGNSAPDKSGLPSDRFSAERTGGSVSTLTIQRTQQEDSAVYLCASSFRQAMGEQYFGPGTRLTVT.

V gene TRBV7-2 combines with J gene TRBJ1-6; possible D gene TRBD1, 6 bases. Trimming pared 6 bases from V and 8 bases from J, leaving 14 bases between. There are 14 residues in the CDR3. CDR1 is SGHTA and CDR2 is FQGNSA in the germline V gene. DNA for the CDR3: TGTGCCAGCAGTCCAAATCAGGGGTATTCACCCCTCCACTTT. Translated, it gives CASSPNQGYSPLHF.

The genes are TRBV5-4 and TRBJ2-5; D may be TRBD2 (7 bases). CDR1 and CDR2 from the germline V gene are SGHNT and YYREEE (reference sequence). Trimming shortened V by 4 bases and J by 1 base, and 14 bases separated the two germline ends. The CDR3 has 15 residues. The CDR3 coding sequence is TGTGCCAGCAGCGGGGGAGGGGGGGGCCAAGAGACCCAGTACTTC. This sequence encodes CASSGGGGGQETQYF.

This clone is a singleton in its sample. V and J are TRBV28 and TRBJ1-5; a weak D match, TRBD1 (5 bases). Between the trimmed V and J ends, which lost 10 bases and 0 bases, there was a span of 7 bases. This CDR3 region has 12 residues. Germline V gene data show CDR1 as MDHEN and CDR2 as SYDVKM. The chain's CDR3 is CATTASNQPQHF. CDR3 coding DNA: TGTGCCACGACAGCTAGCAATCAGCCCCAGCATTTT.

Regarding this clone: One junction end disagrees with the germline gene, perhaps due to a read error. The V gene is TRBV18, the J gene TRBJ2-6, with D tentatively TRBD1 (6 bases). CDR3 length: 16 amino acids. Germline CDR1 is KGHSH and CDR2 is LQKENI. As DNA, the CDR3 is TGTGCCAGCTCATCACCCCAGGGGACCGGGGCCAACGTCCTGACTTTC. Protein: CASSSPQGTGANVLTF.

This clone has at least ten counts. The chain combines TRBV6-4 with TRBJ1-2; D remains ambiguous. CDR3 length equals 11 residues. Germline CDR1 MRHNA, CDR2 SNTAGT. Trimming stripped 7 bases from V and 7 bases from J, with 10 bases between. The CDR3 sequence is CASTCLTGYTF. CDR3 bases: TGTGCCAGCACATGTCTAACTGGCTACACCTTC.

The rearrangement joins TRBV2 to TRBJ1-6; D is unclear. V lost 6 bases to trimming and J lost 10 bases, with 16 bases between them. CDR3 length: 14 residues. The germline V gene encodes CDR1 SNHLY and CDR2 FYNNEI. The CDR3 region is CASRVRPDSSPLHF. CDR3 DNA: TGTGCCAGCAGAGTTAGACCAGATAGCTCACCCCTCCACTTT.

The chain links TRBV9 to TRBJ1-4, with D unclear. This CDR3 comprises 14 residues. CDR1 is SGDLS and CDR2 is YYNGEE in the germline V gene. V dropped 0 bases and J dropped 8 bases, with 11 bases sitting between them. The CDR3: CASSVGVQNEKLFF. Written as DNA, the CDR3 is TGTGCCAGCAGCGTAGGCGTGCAAAACGAAAAACTGTTTTTT.

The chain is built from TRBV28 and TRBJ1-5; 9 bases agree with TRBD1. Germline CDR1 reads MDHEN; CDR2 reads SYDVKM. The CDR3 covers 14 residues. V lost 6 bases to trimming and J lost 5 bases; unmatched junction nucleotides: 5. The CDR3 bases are TGTGCCAGCAGGACCGGGACAGGGCATCAGCCCCAGCATTTT. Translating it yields CASRTGTGHQPQHF.

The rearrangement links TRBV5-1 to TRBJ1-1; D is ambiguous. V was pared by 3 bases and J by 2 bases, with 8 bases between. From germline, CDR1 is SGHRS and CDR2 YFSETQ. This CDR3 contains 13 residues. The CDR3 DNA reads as TGCGCCAGCAGCTGGAGGGATAACACTGAAGCTTTCTTT. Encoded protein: CASSWRDNTEAFF.

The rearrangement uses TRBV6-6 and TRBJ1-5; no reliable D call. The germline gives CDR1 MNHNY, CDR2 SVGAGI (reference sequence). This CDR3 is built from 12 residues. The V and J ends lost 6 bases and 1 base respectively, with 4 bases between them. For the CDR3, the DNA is TGTGCCAGCAGCCAAAGCAATCAGCCCCAGCATTTT. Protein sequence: CASSQSNQPQHF.

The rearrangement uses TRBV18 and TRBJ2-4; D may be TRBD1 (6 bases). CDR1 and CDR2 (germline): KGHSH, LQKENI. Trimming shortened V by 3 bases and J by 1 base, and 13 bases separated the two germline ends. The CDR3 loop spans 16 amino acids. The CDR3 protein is CASSPIYREAKNIQYF. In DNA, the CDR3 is TGTGCCAGCTCACCGATTTACAGGGAGGCCAAAAACATTCAGTACTTC. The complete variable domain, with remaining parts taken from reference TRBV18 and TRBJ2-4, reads NAGVMQNPRHLVRRRGQEARLRCSPMKGHSHVYWYRQLPEEGLKFMVYLQKENIIDESGMPKERFSAEFPKEGPSILRIQQVVRGDSAAYFCASSPIYREAKNIQYFGAGTRLSVL.

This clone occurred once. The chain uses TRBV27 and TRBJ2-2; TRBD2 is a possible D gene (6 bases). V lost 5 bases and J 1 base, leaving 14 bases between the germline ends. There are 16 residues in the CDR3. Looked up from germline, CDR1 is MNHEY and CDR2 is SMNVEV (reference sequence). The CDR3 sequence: CASSTIAAVNTGELFF. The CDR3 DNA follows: TGTGCCAGCAGTACCATAGCGGCCGTGAACACCGGGGAGCTGTTTTTT.

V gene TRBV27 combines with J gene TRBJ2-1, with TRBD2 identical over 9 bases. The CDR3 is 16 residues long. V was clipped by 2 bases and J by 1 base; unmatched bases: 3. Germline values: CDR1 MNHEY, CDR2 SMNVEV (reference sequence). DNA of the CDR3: TGTGCCAGCAGTTTAATAGCGGGAGTGTCCTACAATGAGCAGTTCTTC. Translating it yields CASSLIAGVSYNEQFF.